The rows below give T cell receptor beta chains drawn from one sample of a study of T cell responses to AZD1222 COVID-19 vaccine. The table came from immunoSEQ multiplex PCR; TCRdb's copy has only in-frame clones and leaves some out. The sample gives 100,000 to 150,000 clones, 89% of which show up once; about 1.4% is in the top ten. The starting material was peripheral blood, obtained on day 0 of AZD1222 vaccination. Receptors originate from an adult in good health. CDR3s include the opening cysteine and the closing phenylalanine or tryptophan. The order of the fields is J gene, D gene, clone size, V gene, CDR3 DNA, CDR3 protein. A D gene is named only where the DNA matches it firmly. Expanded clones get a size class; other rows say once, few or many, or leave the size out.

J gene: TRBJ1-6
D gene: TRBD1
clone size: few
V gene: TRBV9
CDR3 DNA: TGTGCCAGCAGCCAGACGACAGGGGGAAATAATTCACCCCTCCACTTT
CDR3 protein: CASSQTTGGNNSPLHF

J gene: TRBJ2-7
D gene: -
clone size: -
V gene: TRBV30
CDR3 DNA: TGTGCCTGGAGTGCGCCCCCTCCCCTCTACGAGCAGTACTTC
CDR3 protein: CAWSAPPPLYEQYF

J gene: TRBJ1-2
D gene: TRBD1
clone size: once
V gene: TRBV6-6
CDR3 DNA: TGTGCCAGCAGTTACAAAGGGGGCGTTGACTATGGCTACACCTTC
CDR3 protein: CASSYKGGVDYGYTF

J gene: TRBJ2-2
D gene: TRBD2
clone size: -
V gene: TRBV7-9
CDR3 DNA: TGTGCCAGCAGTTCCAGATTACTAGCGGAAAACACCGGGGAGCTGTTTTTT
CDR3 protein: CASSSRLLAENTGELFF

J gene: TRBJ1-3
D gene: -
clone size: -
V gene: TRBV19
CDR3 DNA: TGTGCCAGTACGGCGACGGCTTACTCTGGAAACACCATATATTTT
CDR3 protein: CASTATAYSGNTIYF

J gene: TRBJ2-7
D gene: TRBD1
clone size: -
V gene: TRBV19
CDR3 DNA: TGTGCCAGTAGTATAACAGGGGGCTCTGACGAGCAGTACTTC
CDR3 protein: CASSITGGSDEQYF

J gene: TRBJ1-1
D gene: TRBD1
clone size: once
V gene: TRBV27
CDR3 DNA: TGTGCCAGCAGTTTATGGCAGGGGGCAAACACTGAAGCTTTCTTT
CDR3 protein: CASSLWQGANTEAFF

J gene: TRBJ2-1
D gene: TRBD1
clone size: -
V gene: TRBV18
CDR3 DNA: TGTGCCAGCTCACTGGGACAGGTTCGCTACAATGAGCAGTTCTTC
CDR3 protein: CASSLGQVRYNEQFF

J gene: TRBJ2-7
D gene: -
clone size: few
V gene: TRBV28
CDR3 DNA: TGTGCCAGCAGTTCCCTGCGGAAACTGGCCTACGAGCAGTACTTC
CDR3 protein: CASSSLRKLAYEQYF

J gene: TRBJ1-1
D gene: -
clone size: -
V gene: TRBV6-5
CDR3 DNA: TGTGCCAGCAGTTACTCGGAACTAGCCACTGAAGCTTTCTTT
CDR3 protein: CASSYSELATEAFF

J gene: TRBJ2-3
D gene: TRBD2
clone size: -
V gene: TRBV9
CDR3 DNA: TGTGCCAGCAGCGTAGGGTGGCTAGCGGGAGGGATAGATACGCAGTATTTT
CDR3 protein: CASSVGWLAGGIDTQYF

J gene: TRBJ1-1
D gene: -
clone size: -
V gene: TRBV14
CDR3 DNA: TGTGCCAGCAGCCAAGAAGGGAGAAGCAAGCTGGCTTTCTTT
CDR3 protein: CASSQEGRSKLAFF

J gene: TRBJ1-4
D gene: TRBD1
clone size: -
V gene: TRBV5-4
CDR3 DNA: TGTGCCAGCAGCCCACAGGGGGCGGTAACTAATGAAAAACTGTTTTTT
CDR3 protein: CASSPQGAVTNEKLFF

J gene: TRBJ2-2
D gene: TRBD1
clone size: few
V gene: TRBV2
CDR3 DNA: TGTGCCAGCATCAAGACAGGGGCGAACACCGGGGAGCTGTTTTTT
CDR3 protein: CASIKTGANTGELFF